A single sample is the source of the 7 T cell receptor beta chains below, sequenced in a study of cytomegalovirus exposure and HLA in healthy donors. A multiplex PCR was run with 60 Vbeta primers and 13 Jbeta primers. Clones were read by immunoSEQ multiplex PCR, and TCRdb kept only the in-frame ones, dropping some. The sample lists 150,000 to 200,000 clones, around four fifths occurring once. The specimen sequenced was PBMCs. The receptors come from a woman aged 25 to 45 in good health and CMV-seronegative.

There are a few counts of this clone. The chain employs TRBV2 and TRBJ1-5; 9 nucleotides align to TRBD1. The CDR3 contains 14 residues. V lost 6 bases and J lost 2; bases outside the gene matches: 2. Germline V CDR1 and CDR2: SNHLY, FYNNEI. In DNA form, the CDR3 reads TGTGCCAGCAGGGGGACAGGGCGCAATCAGCCCCAGCATTTT. This translates into CASRGTGRNQPQHF.

The chain is built from TRBV5-6 and TRBJ2-3, with 10 bases that match TRBD1. Germline trimming cut 4 bases from V and 6 bases from J; bases unmatched to any gene: 8. Germline V lookup: CDR1 SGHDT, CDR2 YYEEEE. The CDR3 contains 15 residues. The CDR3 is CASSGGQGVFDTQYF. CDR3 coding DNA: TGTGCCAGCAGCGGAGGACAGGGGGTTTTTGATACGCAGTATTTT.

This clone was found once. The V gene is TRBV5-1, the J gene TRBJ2-3; TRBD1 matches 8 bases. The CDR3 runs to 16 residues. Trimming took 6 bases from V and 0 from J; bases not matched to a gene: 9. Germline V gene data show CDR1 as SGHRS and CDR2 as YFSETQ. The CDR3 bases are TGCGCCAGCAAGAGGACAGGGCGAGATAGCACAGATACGCAGTATTTT. This sequence encodes CASKRTGRDSTDTQYF.

The V and J genes are TRBV5-1 and TRBJ1-6, with D possibly TRBD1 on 6 matching bases. V was clipped by 0 bases and J by 6 bases, with 10 bases between them. Germline V CDR1 and CDR2: SGHRS, YFSETQ. The CDR3 totals 15 residues. The CDR3 region is CASSLATGTNSPLHF. The CDR3 nucleotides are TGCGCCAGCAGCTTGGCTACAGGGACTAATTCACCCCTCCACTTT. The entire variable domain, with the rest obtained from reference TRBV5-1 and TRBJ1-6, is as follows: KAGVTQTPRYLIKTRGQQVTLSCSPISGHRSVSWYQQTPGQGLQFLFEYFSETQRNKGNFPGRFSGRQFSNSRSEMNVSTLELGDSALYLCASSLATGTNSPLHFGNGTRLTVT.

The J gene is TRBJ1-2, the V gene TRBV5-1; D not certain. There are 13 residues in the CDR3. Germline V gene sequence: CDR1 SGHRS, CDR2 YFSETQ. V lost 6 bases, J lost 4 bases, and 13 bases lay in between. CDR3 in DNA: TGCGCCAGCACCGGGGATGCTGGCTATGGCTACACCTTC. This codes for CASTGDAGYGYTF.

The CDR3 bases are TGTGCCAGCAGCTTGGTTAATTCGGTGAATTCACCCCTCCACTTT. Translating gives CASSLVNSVNSPLHF. J is TRBJ1-6 and V is TRBV5-4; no clear D. Germline V gene lookup returns CDR1 SGHNT and CDR2 YYREEE (reference sequence). The CDR3 is made up of 15 amino acids. V was pared by 0 bases and J by 7 bases, with 11 bases between. Using reference TRBV5-4 and TRBJ1-6 for the parts outside the CDR3, the full variable domain is ETGVTQSPTHLIKTRGQQVTLRCSSQSGHNTVSWYQQALGQGPQFIFQYYREEENGRGNFPPRFSGLQFPNYSSELNVNALELDDSALYLCASSLVNSVNSPLHFGNGTRLTVT.

The V call is TRBV7-8, the J call TRBJ1-4; D is unresolved. Germline CDR1 is SGHVS and CDR2 is FQNEAQ. V shed 1 base and J shed 4 bases, with 10 bases lying between them. The CDR3 loop spans 15 amino acids. CDR3 DNA sequence: TGTGCCAGCAGCTTAGGGAGAGAAAATAATGAAAAACTGTTTTTT. Protein sequence: CASSLGRENNEKLFF. Full variable domain (outside the CDR3, taken from reference TRBV7-8 and TRBJ1-4): GAGVSQSPRYKVAKRGQDVALRCDPISGHVSLFWYQQALGQGPEFLTYFQNEAQLDKSGLPSDRFFAERPEGSVSTLKIQRTQQEDSAVYLCASSLGRENNEKLFFGSGTQLSVL.